Listed below are T cell receptor beta chains from one sample, sequenced in a study of blood T cell repertoires in COVID-19. Clones were read by immunoSEQ multiplex PCR, and TCRdb kept only the in-frame ones, dropping some. The sample contains under 200,000 clones, 84% of which appear only once. What was sequenced was peripheral blood. These receptor sequences come from a human donor with acute or convalescent COVID-19. The donor label of this sample is uncertain. Each CDR3 is given without its conserved first and last residue. Each record gives: V gene, J gene, CDR3 protein.

>TRBV3-1/TRBV3-2|TRBJ2-7
ASSPTGDRSYEQY
>TRBV30|TRBJ1-2
AWSPGQTTYGYT
>TRBV3-1/TRBV3-2|TRBJ2-1
ASSLTGAPIYNEQF
>TRBV6-5|TRBJ2-7
ASTFPTGCHEQY
>TRBV3-1/TRBV3-2|TRBJ1-2
ASSQESGAEYGYT
>TRBV2|TRBJ1-2
ASYQGGQGRYGYT
>TRBV1|TRBJ1-6
TSSQEVYNSPLH
>TRBV3-1/TRBV3-2|TRBJ2-2
ASSQDSGGLTGELF
>TRBV28|TRBJ2-3
ASSDQGRGADTQY
>TRBV5-1|TRBJ1-5
ASSLEFGGPQH
>TRBV27|TRBJ1-5
ASRPAWTAFTQPQH
>TRBV9|TRBJ1-6
ASSPGEGLGPLH
>TRBV12-3/TRBV12-4|TRBJ2-7
ASSPGRGRKY
>TRBV20-1|TRBJ2-5
SASRGGGDLRGETQY
>TRBV4-2|TRBJ1-3
ASSQDLQVSGNTIY
>TRBV2|TRBJ1-2
ASLAETGRGYT
>TRBV7-6|TRBJ1-1
ASSQKAGTGGWNTEAF
>TRBV5-1|TRBJ2-1
ASSITTRAQF
>TRBV15|TRBJ2-5
ATSREGRETQY
>TRBV9|TRBJ2-5
ASSLPGGGAQETQY
>TRBV7-9|TRBJ2-2
ASRSWGELSPTGELF
>TRBV4-1|TRBJ1-1
ASSSFRGRTEAF
>TRBV19|TRBJ1-6
ASSTSGVGNSPLH
>TRBV5-1|TRBJ1-4
ASSPADWNEKLF
>TRBV27|TRBJ1-1
ASSRYTGAGTEAF
>TRBV7-9|TRBJ2-7
ASSSQGFYEQY
>TRBV6-1|TRBJ2-7
ASSETGGASYEQY
>TRBV5-4|TRBJ2-7
ASSLGGNSYEQY
>TRBV11-2|TRBJ2-7
ASSLGQGQGPV
>TRBV6-5|TRBJ2-1
ASTPGLAANEQF
>TRBV6-5|TRBJ2-7
ASRPPGSTYEQY
>TRBV6-1|TRBJ2-3
ASSEPGGVDTQY
>TRBV5-5|TRBJ2-7
ASSSTGVGEQY
>TRBV5-1|TRBJ2-5
ASSWTGSGETQY
>TRBV7-3|TRBJ2-3
ASSPLERGADTQY
>TRBV5-6|TRBJ2-7
ASSLSRLISLEQY
>TRBV7-9|TRBJ2-5
ASSLFLETQY
>TRBV28|TRBJ2-7
ASSQGTSVPREQY
>TRBV30|TRBJ2-3
AWRPSGGTYTQY
>TRBV5-1|TRBJ2-1
ASSLDSGRDEQF